The clone carrying this T cell receptor beta chain was detected only once. The antigen is undetermined. The CDR3 is made up of 16 amino acids. Germline V gene data show CDR1 as SEHNR and CDR2 as FQNEAQ (reference sequence). The trim removed 2 bases at V and 0 bases at J, leaving 1 base unmatched. From RNA transcripts, TCR beta CDR3 regions were amplified. The study used the HTBI primer set for a first-round RT-PCR of the TCR CDR3. TCRdb processed the multiplex PCR reads anew with MiXCR; each CDR3 protein has one entry. Here the sample spans roughly 380,000 distinct CDR3 sequences, about 13% being singletons. PBMCs stemmed from 10 ml fresh peripheral blood. The data originate from a study of T cells in Graves' hyperthyroidism and ophthalmopathy. Findings and caveats of the study: Ophthalmopathy and stable hyperthyroidism were told apart by a 13 V-J model. Blood held most thyroid clonotypes expanded above 0.001 frequency.

The source material was blood. This receptor was taken from a woman aged 18-30 years with Graves' hyperthyroidism. This chain joins TRBV7-9 and TRBJ2-6; the match to TRBD2 covers 7 bases. The CDR3 region has the DNA TGTGCCAGCAGCTTACCGGGAGGCTCTGGGGCCAACGTCCTGACTTTC. Translation: CASSLPGGSGANVLTF. The full variable domain, with the rest looked up from reference TRBV7-9 and TRBJ2-6, is DTGVSQNPRHKITKRGQNVTFRCDPISEHNRLYWYRQTLGQGPEFLTYFQNEAQLEKSRLLSDRFSAERPKGSFSTLEIQRTEQGDSAMYLCASSLPGGSGANVLTFGAGSRLTVL.